These T cell receptor beta chains were read from a single sample in a study of T-cell memory formation after mild COVID-19. TCRdb redid the calling of the 5' RACE reads with MiXCR, one entry per CDR3 protein. The profile covers 300,000 to 350,000 distinct CDR3 sequences, with roughly 13% appearing a single time and around a fifth taken by the ten largest. Sequenced: PBMCs or a T cell subset sorted from them (not recorded which). The receptors were gathered from a man in his late teens or twenties who had mild COVID-19 (a few samples of this study predate the infection). Cell type and time point are not known. The CDR3 runs from the conserved cysteine through the conserved F or W. A D gene is named only where the DNA matches it firmly. Not every row has a clone size; where given, it reads once, few, many or a size class.

abundance	j_gene	len	d_gene	v_gene	CDR3aa	CDR3nt
many	TRBJ2-3	17	-	TRBV11-2	CASSPLQGAWSADTQYF	TGTGCCAGCAGCCCACTGCAAGGGGCCTGGAGCGCAGATACGCAGTATTTT
-	TRBJ2-5	15	TRBD1	TRBV29-1	CSPTPGQAIQETQYF	TGCAGCCCCACGCCAGGACAGGCGATACAAGAGACCCAGTACTTC
-	TRBJ2-2	16	TRBD2	TRBV4-3	CASRRLAGGPSGELFF	TGCGCCAGCAGAAGACTAGCGGGGGGGCCGTCCGGGGAGCTGTTTTTT
-	TRBJ1-1	17	TRBD1	TRBV4-3	CASSQDGVTGGYTEAFF	TGCGCCAGCAGCCAGGATGGGGTGACAGGGGGCTACACTGAAGCTTTCTTT
few	TRBJ2-1	13	-	TRBV10-3	CAIGTRAPGEQFF	TGTGCCATCGGCACCCGGGCCCCTGGGGAGCAGTTCTTC
-	TRBJ1-2	15	TRBD1	TRBV12-3/TRBV12-4	CASSFEEGANYGYTF	TGTGCCAGCAGTTTTGAGGAGGGGGCCAACTATGGCTACACCTTC
few	TRBJ2-3	18	TRBD2	TRBV5-1	CASRTFPGLETGTDTQYF	TGCGCCAGCAGAACATTCCCGGGACTAGAAACTGGCACAGATACGCAGTATTTT
few	TRBJ2-7	16	TRBD2	TRBV27	CASTALVGRGSREQYF	TGTGCCAGCACCGCCCTAGTGGGGCGGGGGTCCCGCGAGCAGTACTTC
few	TRBJ1-5	14	-	TRBV4-1	CASSQDPFVLPQHF	TGCGCCAGCAGCCAAGATCCCTTTGTTTTGCCCCAGCATTTT
-	TRBJ1-1	17	TRBD1	TRBV6-2/TRBV6-3	CASSSTGVYRLNTEAFF	TGTGCCAGCAGTTCAACAGGGGTCTACAGGCTGAACACTGAAGCTTTCTTT
-	TRBJ1-5	18	TRBD1	TRBV15	CATSRSTPGTAFNQPQHF	TGTGCCACCAGCAGATCTACCCCCGGGACAGCCTTCAATCAGCCCCAGCATTTT
medium-sized	TRBJ2-7	14	-	TRBV2	CASSERTSSYEQYF	TGTGCCAGCAGTGAACGGACGAGCTCCTACGAGCAGTACTTC
few	TRBJ2-1	14	-	TRBV5-1	CASSLVMGFNEQFF	TGCGCCAGCAGCTTGGTTATGGGGTTCAATGAGCAGTTCTTC
-	TRBJ1-2	16	-	TRBV29-1	CSVDRDSSMQNYGYTF	TGCAGCGTTGACCGAGACAGTTCCATGCAGAACTATGGCTACACCTTC
many	TRBJ2-1	15	-	TRBV5-1	CASSWSGHSDNEQFF	TGCGCCAGCAGCTGGTCAGGCCATTCGGATAATGAGCAGTTCTTC
-	TRBJ2-3	14	-	TRBV7-2	CAISALRGTDTQYF	TGTGCCATCAGCGCACTCCGGGGCACAGATACGCAGTATTTT
-	TRBJ2-7	13	-	TRBV5-1	CASSLGSIYEQYF	TGCGCCAGCAGCTTGGGTTCAATATACGAGCAGTACTTC
-	TRBJ2-5	16	-	TRBV4-1	CASSPGLIGIQETQYF	TGCGCCAGCAGCCCGGGCTTGATCGGTATACAAGAGACCCAGTACTTC
few	TRBJ1-6	13	-	TRBV5-8	CASTGARYSPLHF	TGTGCCAGCACCGGGGCCCGTTATTCACCCCTCCACTTT
-	TRBJ2-7	14	-	TRBV7-9	CASSLAVGTYEQYF	TGTGCCAGCAGCTTAGCCGTGGGAACCTACGAGCAGTACTTC
-	TRBJ1-1	16	TRBD1	TRBV18	CASSPSPTGLDTEAFF	TGTGCCAGCTCACCATCCCCGACAGGGTTGGACACTGAAGCTTTCTTT
-	TRBJ2-7	13	TRBD1	TRBV9	CASSVGTGGEQYF	TGTGCCAGCAGCGTAGGTACAGGGGGCGAGCAGTACTTC
few	TRBJ2-3	15	-	TRBV12-3/TRBV12-4	CASSSTEYTTDTQYF	TGTGCCAGCAGCTCGACGGAGTATACCACAGATACGCAGTATTTT
few	TRBJ2-1	16	-	TRBV7-7	CASSLNRADAYNEQFF	TGTGCTAGCAGCTTAAACAGGGCAGATGCCTACAATGAGCAGTTCTTC
few	TRBJ2-7	15	-	TRBV11-2	CASTKAAGRIYEQYF	TGTGCCAGCACCAAGGCTGCGGGACGGATCTACGAGCAGTACTTC
-	TRBJ2-5	12	TRBD1	TRBV12-3/TRBV12-4	CASLGRGETQYF	TGTGCCAGCCTAGGCAGGGGGGAGACCCAGTACTTC
-	TRBJ2-1	12	-	TRBV20-1	CSARPTLNEQFF	TGCAGTGCTAGACCCACCCTCAATGAGCAGTTCTTC
few	TRBJ2-7	8	-	TRBV25-1	CASSSDQF	TGTGCCAGTTCCTCCGATCAGTTC
once	TRBJ2-1	16	TRBD2	TRBV24-1	CATSDFAGGPFIEQLF	TGTGCCACCAGTGATTTTGCGGGGGGACCCTTCATTGAGCAGTTATTC
-	TRBJ2-1	14	-	TRBV5-6	CASSLDGNSNEQFF	TGTGCCAGCAGCTTGGACGGGAACTCCAATGAGCAGTTCTTC
many	TRBJ2-1	13	-	TRBV5-1	CASSLTGYNEQFF	TGCGCCAGCAGCTTGACGGGCTACAATGAGCAGTTCTTC
-	TRBJ2-7	15	TRBD1	TRBV7-9	CASSHPGQGFHEQYF	TGTGCCAGCAGCCATCCGGGACAGGGGTTCCACGAGCAGTACTTC
-	TRBJ2-3	17	-	TRBV18	CASSPPGAGSGTDTQYF	TGTGCCAGCTCACCACCGGGTGCAGGATCGGGCACAGATACGCAGTATTTT
-	TRBJ2-7	14	TRBD1	TRBV7-2	CASSSADRLYEQYF	TGTGCCAGCAGCTCAGCGGACAGGCTATACGAGCAGTACTTC
-	TRBJ2-5	13	-	TRBV6-1	CASMVGEGETQYF	TGTGCCAGCATGGTAGGAGAGGGGGAGACCCAGTACTTC
-	TRBJ2-1	15	-	TRBV7-8	CASSPRRGGNNEQFF	TGTGCCAGCAGCCCGCGGAGGGGGGGCAACAATGAGCAGTTCTTC
few	TRBJ1-1	15	-	TRBV4-1	CASSPVQDSNTEAFF	TGCGCCAGCAGCCCAGTACAGGATTCGAACACTGAAGCTTTCTTT
few	TRBJ2-5	14	-	TRBV7-9	CASSPTASQETQYF	TGTGCCAGCAGCCCAACCGCGAGCCAAGAGACCCAGTACTTC
-	TRBJ2-6	20	-	TRBV4-3	CASSQDFSGGRLSGANVLTF	TGCGCCAGCAGCCAAGATTTCTCAGGGGGGCGTTTATCTGGGGCCAACGTCCTGACTTTC
few	TRBJ1-1	13	-	TRBV12-5	CASGFEGGTEAFF	TGTGCTAGTGGTTTCGAAGGGGGCACTGAAGCTTTCTTT
-	TRBJ2-3	14	-	TRBV25-1	CASSEPRGTDTQYF	TGTGCCAGCAGTGAGCCCAGGGGCACAGATACGCAGTATTTT
few	TRBJ1-5	16	TRBD1	TRBV2	CASSEMGTGNNQPQHF	TGTGCCAGCAGTGAAATGGGGACAGGGAACAATCAGCCCCAGCATTTT
many	TRBJ2-4	17	-	TRBV4-1	CASSQERTTLAKNIQYF	TGCGCCAGCAGCCAAGAAAGGACTACCCTAGCCAAAAACATTCAGTACTTC
-	TRBJ1-1	15	-	TRBV4-1	CASSDYVRGNTEAFF	TGCGCCAGCAGCGACTATGTGAGGGGTAACACTGAAGCTTTCTTT